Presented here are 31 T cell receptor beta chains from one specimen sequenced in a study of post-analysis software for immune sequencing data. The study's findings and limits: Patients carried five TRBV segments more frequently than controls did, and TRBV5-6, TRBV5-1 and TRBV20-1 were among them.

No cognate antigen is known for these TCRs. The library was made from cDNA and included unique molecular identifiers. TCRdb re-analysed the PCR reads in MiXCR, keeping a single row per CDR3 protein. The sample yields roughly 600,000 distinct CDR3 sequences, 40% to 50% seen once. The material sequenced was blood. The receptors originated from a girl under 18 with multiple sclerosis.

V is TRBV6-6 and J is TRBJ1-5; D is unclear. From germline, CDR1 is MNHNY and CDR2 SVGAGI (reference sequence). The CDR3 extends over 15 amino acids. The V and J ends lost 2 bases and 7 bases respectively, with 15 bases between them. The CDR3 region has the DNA TGTGCCAGCAGTTACGAAGCCGTTTCGGGGCAGCCCCAGCATTTT. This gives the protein CASSYEAVSGQPQHF.

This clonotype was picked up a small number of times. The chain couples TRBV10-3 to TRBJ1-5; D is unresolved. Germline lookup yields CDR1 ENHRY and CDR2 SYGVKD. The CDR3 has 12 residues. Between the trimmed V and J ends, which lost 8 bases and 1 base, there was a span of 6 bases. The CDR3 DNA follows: TGTGCCATCGCGAGCAGCAATCAGCCCCAGCATTTT. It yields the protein CAIASSNQPQHF.

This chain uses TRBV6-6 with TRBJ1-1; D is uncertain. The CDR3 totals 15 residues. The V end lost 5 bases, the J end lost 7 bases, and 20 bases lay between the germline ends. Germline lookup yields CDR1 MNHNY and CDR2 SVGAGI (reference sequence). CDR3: CASSPKTGGPHEAFF. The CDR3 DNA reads TGTGCCAGCAGTCCCAAGACGGGAGGACCTCATGAAGCTTTCTTT.

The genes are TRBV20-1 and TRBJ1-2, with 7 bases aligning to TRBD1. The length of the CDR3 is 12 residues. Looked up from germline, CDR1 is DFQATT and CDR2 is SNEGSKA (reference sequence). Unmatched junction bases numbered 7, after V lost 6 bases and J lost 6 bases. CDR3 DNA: TGCAGTGCGACCGACAGGGAGGATGGCTACACCTTC. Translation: CSATDREDGYTF.

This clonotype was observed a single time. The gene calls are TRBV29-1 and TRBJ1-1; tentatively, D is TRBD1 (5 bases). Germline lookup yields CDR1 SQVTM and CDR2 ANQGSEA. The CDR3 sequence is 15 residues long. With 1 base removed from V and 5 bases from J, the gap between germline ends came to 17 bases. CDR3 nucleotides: TGCAGCGTTGAAGCGCGGATTTTACGGGGGACTGAAGCTTTCTTT. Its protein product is CSVEARILRGTEAFF.

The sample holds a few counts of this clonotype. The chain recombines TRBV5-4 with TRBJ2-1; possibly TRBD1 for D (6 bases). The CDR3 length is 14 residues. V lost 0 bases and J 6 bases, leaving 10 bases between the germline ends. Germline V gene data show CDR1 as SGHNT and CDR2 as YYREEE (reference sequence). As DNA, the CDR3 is TGTGCCAGCAGCTTGGTGGGGACACTCAATGAGCAGTTCTTC. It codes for CASSLVGTLNEQFF.

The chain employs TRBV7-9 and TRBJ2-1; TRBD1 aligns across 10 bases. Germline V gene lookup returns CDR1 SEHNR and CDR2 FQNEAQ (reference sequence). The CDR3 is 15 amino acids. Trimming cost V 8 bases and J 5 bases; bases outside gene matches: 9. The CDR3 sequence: CASRGGQGTNNEQFF. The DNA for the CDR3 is TGTGCCAGCCGGGGGGGACAGGGGACCAACAATGAGCAGTTCTTC.

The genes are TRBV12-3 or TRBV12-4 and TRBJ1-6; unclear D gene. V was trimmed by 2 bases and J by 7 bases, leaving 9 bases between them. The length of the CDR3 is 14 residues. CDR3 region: CASSLLIGNSPLHF. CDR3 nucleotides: TGTGCCAGCAGTTTACTAATCGGCAATTCACCCCTCCACTTT.

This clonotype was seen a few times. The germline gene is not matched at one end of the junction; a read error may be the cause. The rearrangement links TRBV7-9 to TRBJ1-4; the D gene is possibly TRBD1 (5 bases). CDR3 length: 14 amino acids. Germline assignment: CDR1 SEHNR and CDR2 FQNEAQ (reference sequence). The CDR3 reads CASSLSPGPKGLFF. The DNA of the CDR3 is TGTGCCAGTAGCTTATCCCCGGGACCTAAGGGACTGTTTTTT.

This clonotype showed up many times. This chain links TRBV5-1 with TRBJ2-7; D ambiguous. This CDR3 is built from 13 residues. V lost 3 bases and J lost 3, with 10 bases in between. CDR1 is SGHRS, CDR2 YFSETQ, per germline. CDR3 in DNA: TGCGCCAGCAGCTACCGGGCCGGCTACGAGCAGTACTTC. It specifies CASSYRAGYEQYF.

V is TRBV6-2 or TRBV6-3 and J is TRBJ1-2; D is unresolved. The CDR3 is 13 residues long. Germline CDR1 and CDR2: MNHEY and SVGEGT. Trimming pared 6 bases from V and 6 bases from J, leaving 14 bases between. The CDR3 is CASSSPAGHGYTF. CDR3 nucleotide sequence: TGTGCCAGCAGCTCGCCGGCGGGCCATGGCTACACCTTC.

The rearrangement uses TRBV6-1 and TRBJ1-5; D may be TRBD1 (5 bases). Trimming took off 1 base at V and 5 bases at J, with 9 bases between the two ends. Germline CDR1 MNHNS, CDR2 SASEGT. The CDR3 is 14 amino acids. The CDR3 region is CASSEVGEDQPQHF. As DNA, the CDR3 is TGTGCCAGCAGTGAAGTGGGGGAGGATCAGCCCCAGCATTTT.

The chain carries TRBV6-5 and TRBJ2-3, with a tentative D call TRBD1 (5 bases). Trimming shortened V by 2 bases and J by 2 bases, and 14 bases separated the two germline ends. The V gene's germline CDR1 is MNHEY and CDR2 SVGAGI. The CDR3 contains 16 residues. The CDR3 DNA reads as TGTGCCAGCAGTTACCGACAGTTGCCTGACACAGATACGCAGTATTTT. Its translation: CASSYRQLPDTDTQYF.

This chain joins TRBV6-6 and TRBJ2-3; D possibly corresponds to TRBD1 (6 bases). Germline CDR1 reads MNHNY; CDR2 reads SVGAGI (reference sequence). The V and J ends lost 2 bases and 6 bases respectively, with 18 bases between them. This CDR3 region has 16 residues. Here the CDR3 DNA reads TGTGCCAGCAGTTACCCGACAGGCGTCAGGGGTGATACGCAGTATTTT. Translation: CASSYPTGVRGDTQYF.

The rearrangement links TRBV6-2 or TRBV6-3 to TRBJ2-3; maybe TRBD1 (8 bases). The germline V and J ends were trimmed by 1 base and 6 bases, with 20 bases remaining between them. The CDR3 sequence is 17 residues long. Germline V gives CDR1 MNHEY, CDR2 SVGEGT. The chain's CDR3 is CASSYWGTTGEGDTQYF. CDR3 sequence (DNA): TGTGCCAGCAGTTACTGGGGGACGACAGGGGAGGGGGATACGCAGTATTTT.

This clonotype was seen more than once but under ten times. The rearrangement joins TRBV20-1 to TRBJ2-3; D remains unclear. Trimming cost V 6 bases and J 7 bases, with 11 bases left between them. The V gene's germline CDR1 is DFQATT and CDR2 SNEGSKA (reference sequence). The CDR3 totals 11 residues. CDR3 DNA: TGCAGTGCCCCGACGGGTTATACGCAGTATTTT. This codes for CSAPTGYTQYF.

The CDR3 spells CASQQEFAKNIQYF. CDR3 DNA sequence: TGTGCCAGCCAACAGGAATTCGCCAAAAACATTCAGTACTTC. The rearrangement links TRBV7-2 to TRBJ2-4, with a possible D match to TRBD1 (5 bases). CDR3 size: 14 residues. Germline V CDR1 and CDR2: SGHTA, FQGNSA. Trimming removed 8 bases from V and 1 base from J, with 12 bases in between.

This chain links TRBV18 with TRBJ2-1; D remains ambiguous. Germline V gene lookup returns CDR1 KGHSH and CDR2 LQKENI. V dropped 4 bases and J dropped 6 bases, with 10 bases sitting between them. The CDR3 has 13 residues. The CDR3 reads CASSRSLGNEQFF. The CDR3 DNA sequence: TGTGCCAGCTCACGGTCACTGGGCAATGAGCAGTTCTTC.

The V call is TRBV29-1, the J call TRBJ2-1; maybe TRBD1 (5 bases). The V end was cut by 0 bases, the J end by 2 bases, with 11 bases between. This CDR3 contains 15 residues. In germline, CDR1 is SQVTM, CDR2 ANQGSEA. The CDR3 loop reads CSVEDPRAPYNEQFF. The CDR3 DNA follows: TGCAGCGTTGAAGATCCCAGGGCCCCCTACAATGAGCAGTTCTTC.

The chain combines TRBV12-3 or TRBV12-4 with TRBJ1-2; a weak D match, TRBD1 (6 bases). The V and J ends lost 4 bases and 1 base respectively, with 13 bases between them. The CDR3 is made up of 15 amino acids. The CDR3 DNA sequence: TGTGCCAGCAGTTCATCTAGGACAGTTAACTATGGCTACACCTTC. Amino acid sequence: CASSSSRTVNYGYTF.

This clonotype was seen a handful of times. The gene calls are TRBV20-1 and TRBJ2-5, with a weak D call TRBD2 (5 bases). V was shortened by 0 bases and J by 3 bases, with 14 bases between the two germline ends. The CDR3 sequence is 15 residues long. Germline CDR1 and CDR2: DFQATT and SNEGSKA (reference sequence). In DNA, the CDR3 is TGCAGTGCTAGAGAGTCGGGGAGTATTAAAGAGACCCAGTACTTC. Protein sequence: CSARESGSIKETQYF.

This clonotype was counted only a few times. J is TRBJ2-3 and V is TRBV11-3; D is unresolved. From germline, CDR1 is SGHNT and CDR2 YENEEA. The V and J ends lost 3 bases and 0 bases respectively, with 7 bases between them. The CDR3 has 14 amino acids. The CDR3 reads CASSFGSSTDTQYF. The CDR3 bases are TGTGCCAGCAGCTTTGGTAGTAGCACAGATACGCAGTATTTT.

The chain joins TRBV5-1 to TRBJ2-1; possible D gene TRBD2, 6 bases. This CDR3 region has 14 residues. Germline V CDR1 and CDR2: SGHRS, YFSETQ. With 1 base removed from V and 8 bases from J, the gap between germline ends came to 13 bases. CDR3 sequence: CASSLSTGEYEQFF. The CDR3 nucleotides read TGCGCCAGCAGCTTGAGTACGGGGGAGTATGAGCAGTTCTTC.

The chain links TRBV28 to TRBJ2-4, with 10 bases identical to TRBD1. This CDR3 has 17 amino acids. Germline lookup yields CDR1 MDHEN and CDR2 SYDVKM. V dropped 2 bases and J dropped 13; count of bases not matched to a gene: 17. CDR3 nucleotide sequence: TGTGCCAGCAGTTTACCTCTAACCGGGACAGGGGAGGATGGGCAGTACTTC. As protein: CASSLPLTGTGEDGQYF.

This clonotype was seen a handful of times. The CDR3 sequence is CASSLEASGRAVGVTQYF. The CDR3, as DNA: TGTGCCAGCAGCTTGGAGGCTAGCGGGAGAGCTGTAGGAGTTACGCAGTATTTT. The V and J genes are TRBV7-2 and TRBJ2-3; 10 bases fit TRBD2. The V gene end was trimmed by 3 bases and the J gene end by 8 bases; junction bases not matched to a gene: 17. The CDR3 extends over 18 amino acids. CDR1 and CDR2 (germline): SGHTA, FQGNSA. Supplemented by reference TRBV7-2 and TRBJ2-3, the full variable domain reads GAGVSQSPSNKVTEKGKDVELRCDPISGHTALYWYRQSLGQGLEFLIYFQGNSAPDKSGLPSDRFSAERTGGSVSTLTIQRTQQEDSAVYLCASSLEASGRAVGVTQYFGPGTRLTVL.

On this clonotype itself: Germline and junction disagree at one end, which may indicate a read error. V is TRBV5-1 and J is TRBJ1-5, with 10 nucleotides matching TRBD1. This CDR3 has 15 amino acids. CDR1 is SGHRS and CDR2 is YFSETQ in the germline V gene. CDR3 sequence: CASSLGGQGNQSQHF. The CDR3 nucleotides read TGCGCCAGCAGCTTAGGGGGACAGGGGAATCAGTCCCAGCATTTT.

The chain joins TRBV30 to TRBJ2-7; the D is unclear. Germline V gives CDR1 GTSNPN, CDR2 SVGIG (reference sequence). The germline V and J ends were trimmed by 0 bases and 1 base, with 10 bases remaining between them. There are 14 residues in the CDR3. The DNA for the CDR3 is TGTGCCTGGAGTGTACCAAGGTTATCCTACGAGCAGTACTTC. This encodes CAWSVPRLSYEQYF.

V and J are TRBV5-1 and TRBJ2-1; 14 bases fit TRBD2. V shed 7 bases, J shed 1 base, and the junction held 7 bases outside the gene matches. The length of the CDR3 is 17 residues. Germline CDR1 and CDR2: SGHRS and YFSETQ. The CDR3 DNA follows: TGCGCCAGCGATGCGGGACTAGCGGGAGCATCCTACAATGAGCAGTTCTTC. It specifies CASDAGLAGASYNEQFF.

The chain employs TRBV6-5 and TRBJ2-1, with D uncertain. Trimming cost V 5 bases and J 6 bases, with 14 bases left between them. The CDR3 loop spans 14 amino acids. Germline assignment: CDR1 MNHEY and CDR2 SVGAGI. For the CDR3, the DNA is TGTGCCAGCAGTGCCAGATGGCTTCGCAATGAGCAGTTCTTC. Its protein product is CASSARWLRNEQFF.

The CDR3 loop reads CASSLLRTLAEKLFF. The CDR3 nucleotides are TGCGCCAGCAGCCTACTCAGGACCCTCGCGGAAAAACTGTTTTTT. V gene TRBV4-1 combines with J gene TRBJ1-4; D not resolved. CDR1 is MGHRA and CDR2 is YSYEKL in the germline V gene. This CDR3 is 15 amino acids long. V lost 4 bases and J 8 bases, leaving 17 bases between the germline ends.

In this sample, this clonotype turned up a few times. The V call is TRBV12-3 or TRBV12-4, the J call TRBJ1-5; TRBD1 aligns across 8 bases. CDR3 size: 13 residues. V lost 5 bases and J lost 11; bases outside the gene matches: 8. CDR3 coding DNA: TGTGCCAGCAGTCCGCTTGACAGGGGCTCCCAGCATTTT. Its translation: CASSPLDRGSQHF.